One and the same sample provided the 8 T cell receptor beta chains below, sequenced in a study of T cell repertoires in cytomegalovirus infection. For these TCRs, the target antigens are not known. TCRdb re-derived calls from the reads in MiXCR, one entry per CDR3 protein. The data show about 500,000 distinct CDR3 sequences, roughly a third seen once. Here the sequenced sample was cultured PBMCs, taken from culture after CMV antigen stimulation. These receptors were collected from a human donor in good health (CMV status not recorded). Some clones in this sample may be carry-over from other donors' samples.

This clonotype was counted ten times or more. J is TRBJ2-2 and V is TRBV7-2; D gene uncertain. The CDR3 length is 12 residues. CDR1 and CDR2 (germline): SGHTA, FQGNSA. V shed 6 bases and J shed 6 bases, with 8 bases lying between them. This chain's CDR3 is CASRARPGELFF. In DNA, the CDR3 is TGTGCCAGCAGGGCCCGGCCCGGGGAGCTGTTTTTT.

This chain uses TRBV19 with TRBJ2-7; a weak D match, TRBD2 (6 bases). The CDR3 has 13 amino acids. V lost 1 base, J lost 6 bases, and 10 bases lay in between. Germline V lookup: CDR1 LNHDA, CDR2 SQIVND (reference sequence). CDR3: CASSIGRDAEQYF. The CDR3, as DNA: TGTGCCAGTAGTATAGGGCGGGACGCCGAGCAGTACTTC.

This clonotype was recorded a few times. The J gene is TRBJ2-5, the V gene TRBV7-2; D is unresolved. V was clipped by 3 bases and J by 1 base, with 6 bases between them. The CDR3 runs to 13 residues. CDR1 is SGHTA, CDR2 FQGNSA, per germline. The CDR3 protein is CASSFSRQETQYF. The CDR3 nucleotides read TGTGCCAGCAGCTTCAGTCGCCAAGAGACCCAGTACTTC. Combining the CDR3 with reference TRBV7-2 and TRBJ2-5 gives the whole variable domain GAGVSQSPSNKVTEKGKDVELRCDPISGHTALYWYRQSLGQGLEFLIYFQGNSAPDKSGLPSDRFSAERTGGSVSTLTIQRTQQEDSAVYLCASSFSRQETQYFGPGTRLLVL.

This clonotype was recorded a few times. The gene calls are TRBV28 and TRBJ1-5, with D tentatively TRBD1 (6 bases). CDR1 is MDHEN, CDR2 SYDVKM, per germline. The CDR3 contains 15 residues. V shed 6 bases and J shed 2 bases, with 14 bases lying between them. CDR3 coding DNA: TGTGCCAGCAGCCTGGACAGCTTGGGCAATCAGCCCCAGCATTTT. Protein sequence: CASSLDSLGNQPQHF.

This clonotype has just a few counts. This chain links TRBV11-2 with TRBJ2-3; a weak D match, TRBD2 (9 bases). Germline CDR1 SGHAT, CDR2 FQNNGV. Trimming cost V 6 bases and J 6 bases, with 22 bases left between them. This CDR3 comprises 16 residues. CDR3: CASRAPGGGDRDTQYF. The CDR3, as DNA: TGTGCCAGCAGGGCCCCTGGCGGGGGGGACAGGGATACGCAGTATTTT.

This clonotype was detected a few times. The chain links TRBV9 to TRBJ2-1; D possibly corresponds to TRBD2 (6 bases). The CDR3 is 21 residues long. CDR1 and CDR2 from the germline V gene are SGDLS and YYNGEE. V shed 0 bases and J shed 10 bases, with 35 bases lying between them. This CDR3 is CASSVDGVDGWRGRSTKEQFF. In nucleotides, the CDR3 is TGTGCCAGCAGCGTAGACGGAGTTGACGGGTGGCGAGGGAGGAGCACAAAGGAGCAGTTCTTC.

J is TRBJ1-5 and V is TRBV18; D is uncertain. The V and J ends lost 5 bases and 7 bases respectively, with 12 bases between them. The CDR3 has 13 amino acids. The germline gives CDR1 KGHSH, CDR2 LQKENI. CDR3: CASSESGDQPQHF. CDR3 in DNA: TGTGCCAGCTCAGAAAGTGGAGACCAGCCCCAGCATTTT.

DNA for the CDR3: TGTGCCAGCAGCGTGGATTCAGGGGGCGGCTTGCTGGATACGCAGTATTTT. Residues: CASSVDSGGGLLDTQYF. V is TRBV9 and J is TRBJ2-3, with TRBD1 matching 8 bases. This CDR3 comprises 17 residues. Germline-derived CDR1 and CDR2 are SGDLS and YYNGEE. After removal of 2 bases from V and 6 bases from J, the junction contained 14 bases not matched to a gene.